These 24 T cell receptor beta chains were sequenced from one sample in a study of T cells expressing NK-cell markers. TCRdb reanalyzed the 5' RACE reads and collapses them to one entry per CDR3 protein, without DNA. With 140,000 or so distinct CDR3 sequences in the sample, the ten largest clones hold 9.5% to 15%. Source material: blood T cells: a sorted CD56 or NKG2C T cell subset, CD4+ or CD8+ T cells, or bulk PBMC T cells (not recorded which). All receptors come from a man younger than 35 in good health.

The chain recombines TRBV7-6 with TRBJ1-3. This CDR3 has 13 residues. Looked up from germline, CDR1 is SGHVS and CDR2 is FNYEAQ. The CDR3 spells CASSSRPGNTIYF.

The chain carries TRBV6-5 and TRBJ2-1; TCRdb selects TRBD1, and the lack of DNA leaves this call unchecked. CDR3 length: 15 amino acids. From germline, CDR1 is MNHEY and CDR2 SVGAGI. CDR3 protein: CASSLLEVTANEQFF.

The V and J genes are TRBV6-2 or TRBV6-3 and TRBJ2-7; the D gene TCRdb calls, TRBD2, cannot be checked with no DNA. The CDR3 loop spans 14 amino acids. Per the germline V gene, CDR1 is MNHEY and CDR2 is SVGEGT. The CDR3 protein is CASSYSGSAYEQYF.

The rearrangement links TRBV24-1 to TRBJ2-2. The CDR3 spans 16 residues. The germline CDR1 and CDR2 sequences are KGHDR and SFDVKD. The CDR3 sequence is CATSDPGELNTGELFF.

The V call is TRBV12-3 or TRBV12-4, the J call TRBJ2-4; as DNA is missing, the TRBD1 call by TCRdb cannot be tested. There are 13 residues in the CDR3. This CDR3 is CASNSGAKNIQYF.

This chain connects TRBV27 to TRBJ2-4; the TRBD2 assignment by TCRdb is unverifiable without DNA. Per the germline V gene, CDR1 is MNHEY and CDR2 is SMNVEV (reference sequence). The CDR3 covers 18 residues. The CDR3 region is CASSILAGGPQGKNIQYF.

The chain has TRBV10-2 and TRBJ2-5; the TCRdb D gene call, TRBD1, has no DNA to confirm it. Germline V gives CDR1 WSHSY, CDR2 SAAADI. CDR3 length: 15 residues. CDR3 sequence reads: CASSPIGGAGETQYF.

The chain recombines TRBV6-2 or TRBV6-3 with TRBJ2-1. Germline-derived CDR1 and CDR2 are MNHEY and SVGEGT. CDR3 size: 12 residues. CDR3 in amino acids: CASSTLSNEQFF.

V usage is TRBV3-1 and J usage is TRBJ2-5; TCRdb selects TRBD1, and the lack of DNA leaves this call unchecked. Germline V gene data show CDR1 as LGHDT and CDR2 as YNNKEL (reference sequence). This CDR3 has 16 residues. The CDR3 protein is CASSQDVAFPGETQYF.

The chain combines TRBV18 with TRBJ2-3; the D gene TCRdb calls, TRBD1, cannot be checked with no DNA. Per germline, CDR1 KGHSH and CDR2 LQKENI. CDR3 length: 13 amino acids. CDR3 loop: CASSPGQLDTQYF.

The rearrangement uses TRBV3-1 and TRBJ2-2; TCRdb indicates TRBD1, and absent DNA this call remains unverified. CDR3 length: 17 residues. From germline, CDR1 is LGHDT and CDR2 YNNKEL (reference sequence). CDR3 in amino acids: CASSPTPGQGGGGELFF. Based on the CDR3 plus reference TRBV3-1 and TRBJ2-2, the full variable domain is DTAVSQTPKYLVTQMGNDKSIKCEQNLGHDTMYWYKQDSKKFLKIMFSYNNKELIINETVPNRFSPKSPDKAHLNLHINSLELGDSAVYFCASSPTPGQGGGGELFFGEGSRLTVL.

CDR3 sequence: CSVDGETGRIDTQYF. The V call is TRBV29-1, the J call TRBJ2-3; checking the TCRdb D call of TRBD1 is not possible without DNA. CDR1 and CDR2 (germline): SQVTM, ANQGSEA. The length of the CDR3 is 15 residues.

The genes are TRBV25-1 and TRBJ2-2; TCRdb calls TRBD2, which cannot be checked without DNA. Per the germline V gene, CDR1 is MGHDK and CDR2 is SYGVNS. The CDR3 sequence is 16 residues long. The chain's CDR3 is CASLASQGPRTGELFF.

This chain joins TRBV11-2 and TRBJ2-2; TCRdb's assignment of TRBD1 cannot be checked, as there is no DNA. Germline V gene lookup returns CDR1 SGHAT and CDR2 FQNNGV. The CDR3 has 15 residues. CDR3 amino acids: CASSLGQGAFGELFF.

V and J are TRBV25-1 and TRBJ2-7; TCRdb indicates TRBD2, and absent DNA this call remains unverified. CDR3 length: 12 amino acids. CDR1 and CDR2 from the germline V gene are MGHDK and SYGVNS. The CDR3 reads CATTSGIDEQYF.

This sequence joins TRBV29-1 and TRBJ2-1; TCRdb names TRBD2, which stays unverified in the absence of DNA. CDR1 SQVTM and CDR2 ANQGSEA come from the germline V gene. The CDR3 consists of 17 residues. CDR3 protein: CSVDSVMREPPYNEQFF.

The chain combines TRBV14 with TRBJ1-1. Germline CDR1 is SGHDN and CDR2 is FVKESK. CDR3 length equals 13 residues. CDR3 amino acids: CASSQGVNTEAFF. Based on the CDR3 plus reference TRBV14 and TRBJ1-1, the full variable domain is EAGVTQFPSHSVIEKGQTVTLRCDPISGHDNLYWYRRVMGKEIKFLLHFVKESKQDESGMPNNRFLAERTGGTYSTLKVQPAELEDSGVYFCASSQGVNTEAFFGQGTRLTVV.

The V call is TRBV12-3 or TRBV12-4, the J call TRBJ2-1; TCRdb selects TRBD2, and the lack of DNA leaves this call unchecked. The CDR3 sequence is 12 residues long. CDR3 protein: CASTPIAGEQFF.

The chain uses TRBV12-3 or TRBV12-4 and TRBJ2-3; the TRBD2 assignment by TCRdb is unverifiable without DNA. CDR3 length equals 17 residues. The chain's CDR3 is CASSFLPGRKSGDTQYF.

CDR3 amino acids: CASTMGTAADTQYF. The rearrangement joins TRBV7-8 to TRBJ2-3; TCRdb reports TRBD1, a call that lacks DNA to check it against. CDR1 SGHVS and CDR2 FQNEAQ come from the germline V gene. The CDR3 extends over 14 amino acids.

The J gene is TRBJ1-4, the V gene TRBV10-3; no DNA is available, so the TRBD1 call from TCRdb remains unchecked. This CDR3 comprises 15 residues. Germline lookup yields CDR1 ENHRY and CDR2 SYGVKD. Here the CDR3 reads CAISESTGAGEKLFF.

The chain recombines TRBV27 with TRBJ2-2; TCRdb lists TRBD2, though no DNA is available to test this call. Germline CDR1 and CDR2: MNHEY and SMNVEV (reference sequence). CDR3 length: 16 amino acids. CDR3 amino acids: CASSSRTSGTTGELFF.

The CDR3 here is CASSFDPSGEQFF. This rearrangement joins TRBV18 to TRBJ2-1; TCRdb names TRBD2, which stays unverified in the absence of DNA. The CDR3 loop spans 13 amino acids. CDR1 is KGHSH and CDR2 is LQKENI in the germline V gene.

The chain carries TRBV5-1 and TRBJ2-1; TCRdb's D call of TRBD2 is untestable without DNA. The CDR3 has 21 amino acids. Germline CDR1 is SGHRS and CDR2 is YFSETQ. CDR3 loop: CASSFGPQREVPTASNNEQFF.